This entry lists 8 T cell receptor beta chains sequenced from one sample in a study of immune evolution from preneoplasia to lung adenocarcinoma. This table comes from immunoSEQ multiplex PCR, and its TCRdb copy is limited to in-frame clones, with some not included. This sample has 12,000 or so clones, with more than 75% found just once. Sample: FFPE tissue from an adenomatous hyperplasia lung lesion. Subset indicated: atypical adenomatous hyperplasia (AAH), lung preneoplasia. The origin of the receptors is a person between 50 and 70 years old with lung adenocarcinoma.

This clone has only a few counts. The same CDR3 is also encoded by other DNA sequences in this sample. The CDR3 DNA reads as TGTGCCAGCTCACTCCTTCCTACAGGGGAAAATGGCTACACCTTC. Amino acids: CASSLLPTGENGYTF. The chain joins TRBV18 to TRBJ1-2; 7 nucleotides agree with TRBD1. CDR3 length equals 15 residues. Looked up from germline, CDR1 is KGHSH and CDR2 is LQKENI. Trimming took 4 bases from V and 6 from J; bases not matched to a gene: 11.

The chain has TRBV28 and TRBJ2-1; 15 nucleotides agree with TRBD2. The CDR3 has 19 amino acids. Germline V lookup: CDR1 MDHEN, CDR2 SYDVKM. V shed 5 bases, J shed 7 bases, and the junction held 15 bases outside the gene matches. The CDR3 DNA is TGTGCCAGCAGTACCTTCGGACTAGCGGGAGGGCAGAATATGAATGAGCAGTTCTTC. Protein product: CASSTFGLAGGQNMNEQFF.

Comment on this clone: Compared with germline, one end of the junction differs, possibly owing to a read error. The chain joins TRBV7-7 to TRBJ2-1, with TRBD2 as a possible D gene (5 bases). The CDR3 covers 13 residues. Germline V gene data show CDR1 as SSHAT and CDR2 as FNYEAQ (reference sequence). The CDR3, as DNA: TGTGCTAGCAGCTTAGCGAGGAGCAATGAGCAGTTCTTC. Its protein is CASSLARSNEQFF.

This chain connects TRBV6-1 to TRBJ1-1; D remains unclear. There are 14 residues in the CDR3. Germline lookup yields CDR1 MNHNS and CDR2 SASEGT. V lost 6 bases, J lost 0 bases, and 11 bases lay in between. This CDR3 reads CASRAHSMNTEAFF. The CDR3 nucleotides are TGTGCCAGCAGAGCCCACAGCATGAACACTGAAGCTTTCTTT.

V gene TRBV7-8 combines with J gene TRBJ1-4; D perhaps matches TRBD1 (6 bases). V was cut by 2 bases and J by 8 bases, with 15 bases left in between. Germline CDR1 is SGHVS and CDR2 is FQNEAQ. The CDR3 covers 15 residues. The CDR3 loop reads CASSLNGRGREKLFF. CDR3 nucleotide sequence: TGTGCCAGCAGCTTAAACGGCAGGGGAAGAGAAAAACTGTTTTTT. Full variable domain (missing parts from reference TRBV7-8 and TRBJ1-4): GAGVSQSPRYKVAKRGQDVALRCDPISGHVSLFWYQQALGQGPEFLTYFQNEAQLDKSGLPSDRFFAERPEGSVSTLKIQRTQQEDSAVYLCASSLNGRGREKLFFGSGTQLSVL.

The count of this clone is one. The chain has TRBV30 and TRBJ1-6; 8 nucleotides line up with TRBD1. The germline V gene has CDR1 GTSNPN and CDR2 SVGIG (reference sequence). The CDR3 length is 15 residues. The V and J ends lost 6 bases and 0 bases, in that order; junction bases with no gene match: 4. The CDR3 protein is CACSGTGSYNSPLHF. For the CDR3, the DNA is TGTGCCTGTTCCGGGACAGGCTCCTATAATTCACCCCTCCACTTT.

The chain uses TRBV21-1 and TRBJ2-7; the table's TRBD1 call for D was not verified on the DNA. TRBV21-1 represents a pseudogene. The CDR3 is made up of 14 amino acids. The CDR3 loop is CASRGSRSIDEQYF. As DNA, the CDR3 is TGTGCCAGCAGAGGCAGCAGGTCTATCGACGAGCAGTACTTC.

This clone was found a few times. The chain recombines TRBV5-6 with TRBJ2-1, with TRBD2 matching 12 bases. Germline V gene lookup returns CDR1 SGHDT and CDR2 YYEEEE. The CDR3 is 16 residues long. The trim removed 0 bases at V and 5 bases at J, leaving 3 bases unmatched. The CDR3 here is CASSLVGLAGNNEQFF. CDR3 coding DNA: TGTGCCAGCAGCTTGGTAGGACTAGCGGGGAACAATGAGCAGTTCTTC.